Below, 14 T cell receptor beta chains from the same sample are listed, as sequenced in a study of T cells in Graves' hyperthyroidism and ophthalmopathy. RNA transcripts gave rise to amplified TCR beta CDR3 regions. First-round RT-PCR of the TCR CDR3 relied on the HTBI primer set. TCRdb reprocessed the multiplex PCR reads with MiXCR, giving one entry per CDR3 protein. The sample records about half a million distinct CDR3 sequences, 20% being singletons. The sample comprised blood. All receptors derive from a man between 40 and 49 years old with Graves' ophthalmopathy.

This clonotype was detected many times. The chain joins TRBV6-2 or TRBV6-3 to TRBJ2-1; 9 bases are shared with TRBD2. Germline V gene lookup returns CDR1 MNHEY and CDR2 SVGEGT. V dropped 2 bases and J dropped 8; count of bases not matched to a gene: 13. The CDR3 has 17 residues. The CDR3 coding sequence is TGTGCCAGCAGTTACGGACGAGGACTAGCGATGGGCGATGAGCAGTTCTTC. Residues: CASSYGRGLAMGDEQFF.

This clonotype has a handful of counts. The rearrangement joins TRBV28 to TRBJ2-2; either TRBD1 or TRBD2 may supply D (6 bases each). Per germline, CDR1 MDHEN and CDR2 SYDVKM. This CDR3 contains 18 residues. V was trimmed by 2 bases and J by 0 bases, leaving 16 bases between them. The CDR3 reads CASSLILGGLANTGELFF. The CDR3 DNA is TGTGCCAGCAGTTTAATATTAGGGGGGCTTGCGAACACCGGGGAGCTGTTTTTT.

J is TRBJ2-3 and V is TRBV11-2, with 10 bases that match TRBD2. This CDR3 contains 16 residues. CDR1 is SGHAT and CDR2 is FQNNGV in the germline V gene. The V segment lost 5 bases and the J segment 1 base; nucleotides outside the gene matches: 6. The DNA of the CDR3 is TGTGCCAGCAGCAAACGGACTAGCGGAGGCACAGATACGCAGTATTTT. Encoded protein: CASSKRTSGGTDTQYF. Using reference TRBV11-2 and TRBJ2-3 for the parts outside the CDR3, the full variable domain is EAGVAQSPRYKIIEKRQSVAFWCNPISGHATLYWYQQILGQGPKLLIQFQNNGVVDDSQLPKDRFSAERLKGVDSTLKIQPAKLEDSAVYLCASSKRTSGGTDTQYFGPGTRLTVL.

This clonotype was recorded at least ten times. This CDR3 reads CASSLRDRNNQPQHF. The CDR3 DNA is TGTGCCAGCAGTTTAAGGGACAGGAACAATCAGCCCCAGCATTTT. V gene TRBV12-3 or TRBV12-4 combines with J gene TRBJ1-5, with 8 bases identical to TRBD1. Trimming removed 2 bases from V and 3 bases from J; junction bases left unmatched: 3. The length of the CDR3 is 15 residues.

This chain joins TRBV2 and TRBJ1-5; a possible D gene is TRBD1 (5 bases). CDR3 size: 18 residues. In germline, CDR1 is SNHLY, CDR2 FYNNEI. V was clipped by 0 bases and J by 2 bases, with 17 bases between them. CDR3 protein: CASSEALQGTRGNQPQHF. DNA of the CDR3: TGTGCCAGCAGTGAAGCGCTTCAAGGAACCAGGGGCAATCAGCCCCAGCATTTT.

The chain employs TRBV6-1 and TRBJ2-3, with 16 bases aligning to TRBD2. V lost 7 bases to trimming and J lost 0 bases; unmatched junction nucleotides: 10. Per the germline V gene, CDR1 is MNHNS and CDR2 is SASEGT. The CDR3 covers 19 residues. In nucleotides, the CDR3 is TGTGCCAGCACCAAGGGACTAGCGGGAGGGGTGGGGAGCACAGATACGCAGTATTTT. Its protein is CASTKGLAGGVGSTDTQYF.

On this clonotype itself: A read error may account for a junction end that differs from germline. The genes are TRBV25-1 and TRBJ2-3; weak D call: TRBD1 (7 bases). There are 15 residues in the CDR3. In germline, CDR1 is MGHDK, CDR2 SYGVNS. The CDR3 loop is CASSGGTEFTDTQYF. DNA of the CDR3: TGTGCCAGTAGTGGAGGGACAGAGTTCACAGATACGCAGTATTTT.

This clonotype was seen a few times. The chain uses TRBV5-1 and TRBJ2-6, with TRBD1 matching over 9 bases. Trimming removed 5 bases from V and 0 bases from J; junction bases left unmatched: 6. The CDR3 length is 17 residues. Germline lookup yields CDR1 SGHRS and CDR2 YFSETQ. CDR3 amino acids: CASSWTGASSGANVLTF. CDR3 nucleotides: TGCGCCAGCAGTTGGACAGGGGCGAGCTCTGGGGCCAACGTCCTGACTTTC.

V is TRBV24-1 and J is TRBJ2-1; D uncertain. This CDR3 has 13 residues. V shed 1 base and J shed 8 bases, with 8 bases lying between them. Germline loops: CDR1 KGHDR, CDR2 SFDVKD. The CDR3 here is CATSDFSRDEQFF. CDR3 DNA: TGTGCCACCAGTGATTTTTCTAGGGATGAGCAGTTCTTC.

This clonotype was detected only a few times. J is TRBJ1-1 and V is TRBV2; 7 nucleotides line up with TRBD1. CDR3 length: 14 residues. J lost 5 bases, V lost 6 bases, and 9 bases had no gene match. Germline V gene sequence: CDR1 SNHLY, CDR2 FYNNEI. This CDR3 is CASRRQGGKTEAFF. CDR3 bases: TGTGCCAGCAGGCGTCAGGGGGGAAAAACTGAAGCTTTCTTT.

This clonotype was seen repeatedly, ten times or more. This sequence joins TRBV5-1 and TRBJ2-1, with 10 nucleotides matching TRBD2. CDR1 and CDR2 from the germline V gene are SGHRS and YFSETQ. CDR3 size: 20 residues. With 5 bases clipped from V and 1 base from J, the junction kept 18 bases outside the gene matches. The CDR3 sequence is CASSPRPSASGRSSYNEQFF. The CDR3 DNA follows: TGCGCCAGCAGTCCCCGCCCGAGCGCTAGCGGGAGATCGTCCTACAATGAGCAGTTCTTC.

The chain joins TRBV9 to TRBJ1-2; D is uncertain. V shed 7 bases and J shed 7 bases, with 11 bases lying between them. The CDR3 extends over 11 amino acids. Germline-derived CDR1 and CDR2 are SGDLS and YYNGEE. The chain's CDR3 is CASGEGPGYTF. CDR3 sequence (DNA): TGTGCCAGCGGGGAAGGGCCTGGCTACACCTTC.

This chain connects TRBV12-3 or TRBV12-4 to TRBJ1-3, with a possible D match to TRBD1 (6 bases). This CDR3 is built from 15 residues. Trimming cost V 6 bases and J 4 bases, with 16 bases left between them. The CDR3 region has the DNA TGTGCCAGCAGCCTCCTTTTTGGGACAGGAAACACCATATATTTT. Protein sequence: CASSLLFGTGNTIYF.

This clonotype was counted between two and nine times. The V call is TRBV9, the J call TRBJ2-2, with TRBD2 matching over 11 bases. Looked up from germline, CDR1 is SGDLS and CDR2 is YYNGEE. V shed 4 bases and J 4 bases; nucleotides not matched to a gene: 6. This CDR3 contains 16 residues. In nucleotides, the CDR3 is TGTGCCAGCAGCCCCAGTAGCGGGAGGGCCACCGGGGAGCTGTTTTTT. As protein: CASSPSSGRATGELFF.